This T cell receptor beta chain was sequenced during a study of regulatory T cells in long-lasting Graves disease. Time point described: newly diagnosed GD, antithyroid drugs for less than 3 months. PBMCs were the source of the RNA used for TCR sequencing. Arm-PCR of CDR3 regions with iRepertoire HTBI primers generated TCR beta libraries. TCRdb re-analysed the multiplex PCR reads in MiXCR, keeping a single row per CDR3 protein. This table holds approximately 400,000 distinct CDR3 sequences, about 15% found once. In its sample, this clonotype was seen a few times. V was clipped by 0 bases and J by 9 bases, with 12 bases between them. CDR1 and CDR2 from the germline V gene are SEHNR and FQNEAQ (reference sequence). The CDR3 totals 13 residues. The data were also submitted as part of a second study, on T cells in Graves' hyperthyroidism and ophthalmopathy. As that study records: First-round RT-PCR with HTBI primers amplified the TCR CDR3 region.

The chain recombines TRBV7-9 with TRBJ2-7, with a tentative D call TRBD1 (5 bases). The sequence was obtained from a woman aged 25 to 39 with Graves disease. The sequencing used peripheral blood mononuclear cells (PBMCs), collected at new diagnosis, from a patient treated with antithyroid drugs. DNA of the CDR3: TGTGCCAGCAGCTTAGCGGGGCCGCCCGGGCAGTACTTC. As protein: CASSLAGPPGQYF.